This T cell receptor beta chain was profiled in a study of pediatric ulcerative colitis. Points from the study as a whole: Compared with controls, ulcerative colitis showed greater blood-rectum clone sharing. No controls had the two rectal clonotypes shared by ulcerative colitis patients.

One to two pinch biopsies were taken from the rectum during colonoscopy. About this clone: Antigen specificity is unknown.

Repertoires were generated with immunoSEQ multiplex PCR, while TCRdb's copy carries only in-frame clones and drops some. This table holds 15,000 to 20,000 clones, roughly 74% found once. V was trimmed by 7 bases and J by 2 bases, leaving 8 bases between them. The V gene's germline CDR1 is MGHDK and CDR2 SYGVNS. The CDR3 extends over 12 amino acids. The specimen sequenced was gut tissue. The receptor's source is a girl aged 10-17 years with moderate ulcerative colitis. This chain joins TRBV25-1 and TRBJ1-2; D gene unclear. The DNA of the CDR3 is TGTGCCAGCACCCCAGCGAACTATGGCTACACCTTC. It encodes CASTPANYGYTF.